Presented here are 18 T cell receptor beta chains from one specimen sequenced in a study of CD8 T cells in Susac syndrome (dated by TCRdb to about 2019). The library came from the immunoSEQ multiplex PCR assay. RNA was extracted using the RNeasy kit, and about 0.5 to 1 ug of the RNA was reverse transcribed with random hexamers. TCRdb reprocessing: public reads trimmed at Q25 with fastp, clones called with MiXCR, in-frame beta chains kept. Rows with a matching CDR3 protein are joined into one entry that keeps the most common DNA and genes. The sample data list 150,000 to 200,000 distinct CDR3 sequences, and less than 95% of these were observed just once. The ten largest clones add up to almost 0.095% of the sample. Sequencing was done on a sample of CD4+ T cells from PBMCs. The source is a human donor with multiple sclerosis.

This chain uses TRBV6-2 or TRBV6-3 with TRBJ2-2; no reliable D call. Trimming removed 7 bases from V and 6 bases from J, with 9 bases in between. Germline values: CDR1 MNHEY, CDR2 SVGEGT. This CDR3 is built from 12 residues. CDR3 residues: CASIVGPGELFF. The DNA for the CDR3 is TGTGCCAGCATAGTCGGTCCCGGGGAGCTGTTTTTT.

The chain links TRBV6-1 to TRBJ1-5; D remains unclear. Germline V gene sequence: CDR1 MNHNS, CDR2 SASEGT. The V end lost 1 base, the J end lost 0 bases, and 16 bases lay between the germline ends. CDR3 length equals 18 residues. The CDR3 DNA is TGTGCCAGCAGTGAAGGGTCCCATTACTTCTATAGCAATCAGCCCCAGCATTTT. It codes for CASSEGSHYFYSNQPQHF.

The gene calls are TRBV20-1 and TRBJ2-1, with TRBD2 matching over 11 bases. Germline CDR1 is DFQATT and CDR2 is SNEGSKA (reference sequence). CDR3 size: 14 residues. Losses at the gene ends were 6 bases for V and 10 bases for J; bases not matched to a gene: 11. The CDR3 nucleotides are TGCAGTGCCCGCCTAGCGGGGGGAAGCGGAGAGCAGTTCTTC. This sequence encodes CSARLAGGSGEQFF.

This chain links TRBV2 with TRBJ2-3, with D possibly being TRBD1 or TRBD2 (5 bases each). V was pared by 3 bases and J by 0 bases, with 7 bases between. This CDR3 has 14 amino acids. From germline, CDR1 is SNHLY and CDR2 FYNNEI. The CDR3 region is CASSEGRSTDTQYF. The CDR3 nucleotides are TGTGCCAGCAGTGAGGGACGAAGCACAGATACGCAGTATTTT.

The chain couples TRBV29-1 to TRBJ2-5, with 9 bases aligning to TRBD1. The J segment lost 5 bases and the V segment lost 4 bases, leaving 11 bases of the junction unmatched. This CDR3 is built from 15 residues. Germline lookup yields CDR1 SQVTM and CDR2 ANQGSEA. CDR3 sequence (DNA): TGCAGCGTTGTTCCGGGACAGGGATTTTCGGAGACCCAGTACTTC. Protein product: CSVVPGQGFSETQYF. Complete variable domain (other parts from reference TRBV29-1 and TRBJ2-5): SAVISQKPSRDICQRGTSLTIQCQVDSQVTMMFWYRQQPGQSLTLIATANQGSEATYESGFVIDKFPISRPNLTFSTLTVSNMSPEDSSIYLCSVVPGQGFSETQYFGPGTRLLVL.

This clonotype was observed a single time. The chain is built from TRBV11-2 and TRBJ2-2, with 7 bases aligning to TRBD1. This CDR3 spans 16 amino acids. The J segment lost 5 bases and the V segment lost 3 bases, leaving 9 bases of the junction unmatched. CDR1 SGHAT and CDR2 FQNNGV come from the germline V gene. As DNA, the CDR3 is TGTGCCAGCAGCTTCGGACCGGGACAGACAACCGGGGAGCTGTTTTTT. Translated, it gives CASSFGPGQTTGELFF.

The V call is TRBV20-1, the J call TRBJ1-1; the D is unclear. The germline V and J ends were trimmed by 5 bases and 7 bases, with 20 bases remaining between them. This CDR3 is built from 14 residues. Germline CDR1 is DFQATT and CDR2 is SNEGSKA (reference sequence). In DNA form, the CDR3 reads TGCAGTGCTCTCTGGACTGGGTTCGAAGATGAAGCTTTCTTT. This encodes CSALWTGFEDEAFF.

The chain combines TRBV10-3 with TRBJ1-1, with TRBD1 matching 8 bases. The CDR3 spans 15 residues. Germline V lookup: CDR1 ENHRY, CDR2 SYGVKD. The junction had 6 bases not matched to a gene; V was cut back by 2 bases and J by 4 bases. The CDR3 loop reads CAISEMTGDLTEAFF. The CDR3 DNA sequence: TGTGCCATCAGTGAGATGACAGGGGATCTCACTGAAGCTTTCTTT.

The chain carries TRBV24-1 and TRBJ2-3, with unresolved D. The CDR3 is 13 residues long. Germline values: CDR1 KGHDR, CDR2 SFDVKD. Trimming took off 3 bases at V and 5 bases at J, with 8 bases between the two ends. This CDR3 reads CATSDPSQDTQYF. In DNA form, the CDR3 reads TGTGCCACCAGTGATCCCTCGCAAGATACGCAGTATTTT.

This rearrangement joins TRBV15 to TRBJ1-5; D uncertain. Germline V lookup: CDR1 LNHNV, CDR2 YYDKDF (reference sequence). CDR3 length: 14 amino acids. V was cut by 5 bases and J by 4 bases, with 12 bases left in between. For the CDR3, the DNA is TGTGCCACCAGCCCCGACTCGGGGAATCAGCCCCAGCATTTT. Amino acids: CATSPDSGNQPQHF.

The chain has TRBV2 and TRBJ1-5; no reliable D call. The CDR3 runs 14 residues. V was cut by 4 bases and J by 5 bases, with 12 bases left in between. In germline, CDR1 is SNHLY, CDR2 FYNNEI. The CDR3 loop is CASSAVQADQPQHF. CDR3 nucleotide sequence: TGTGCCAGCAGTGCTGTCCAGGCCGATCAGCCCCAGCATTTT.

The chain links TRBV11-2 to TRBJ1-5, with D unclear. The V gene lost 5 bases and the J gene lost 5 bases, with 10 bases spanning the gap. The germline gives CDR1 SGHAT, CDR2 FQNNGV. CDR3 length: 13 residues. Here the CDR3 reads CASSLSQDQPQHF. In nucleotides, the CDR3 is TGTGCCAGCAGCCTCAGTCAGGATCAGCCCCAGCATTTT.

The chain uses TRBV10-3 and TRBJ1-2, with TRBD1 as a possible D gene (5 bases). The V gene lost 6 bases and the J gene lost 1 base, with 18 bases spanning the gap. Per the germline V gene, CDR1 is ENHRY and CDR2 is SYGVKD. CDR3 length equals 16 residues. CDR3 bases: TGTGCCATCAGCCTATGGGACGGAAGGATTAACTATGGCTACACCTTC. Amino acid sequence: CAISLWDGRINYGYTF.

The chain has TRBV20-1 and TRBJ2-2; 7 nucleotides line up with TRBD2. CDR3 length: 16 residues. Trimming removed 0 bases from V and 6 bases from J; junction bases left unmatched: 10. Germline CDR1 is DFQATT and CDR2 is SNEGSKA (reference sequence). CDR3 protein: CSARDQVGGSAGELFF. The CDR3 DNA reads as TGCAGTGCTAGAGATCAGGTGGGAGGGTCGGCCGGGGAGCTGTTTTTT.

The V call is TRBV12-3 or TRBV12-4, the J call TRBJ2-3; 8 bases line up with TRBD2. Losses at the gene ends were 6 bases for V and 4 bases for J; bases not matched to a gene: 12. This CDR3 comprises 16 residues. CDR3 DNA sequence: TGTGCCAGCAGCCCAATAGCGGGGAGGGCAGCAGATACGCAGTATTTT. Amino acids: CASSPIAGRAADTQYF.

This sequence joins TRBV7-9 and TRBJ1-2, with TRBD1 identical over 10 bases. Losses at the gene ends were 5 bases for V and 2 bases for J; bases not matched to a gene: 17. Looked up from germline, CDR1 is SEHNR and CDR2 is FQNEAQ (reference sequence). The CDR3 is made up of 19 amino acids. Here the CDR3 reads CASSTGTFRDRGLNYGYTF. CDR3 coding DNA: TGTGCCAGCAGCACGGGAACCTTCCGGGACAGGGGCTTGAACTATGGCTACACCTTC.

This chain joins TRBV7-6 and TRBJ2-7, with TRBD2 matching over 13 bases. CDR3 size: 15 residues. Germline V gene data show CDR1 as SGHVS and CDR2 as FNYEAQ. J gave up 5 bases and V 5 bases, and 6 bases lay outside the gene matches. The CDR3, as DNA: TGTGCCAGCAGCCCAACCGGGACTAGCGGGAACGAGCAGTACTTC. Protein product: CASSPTGTSGNEQYF.

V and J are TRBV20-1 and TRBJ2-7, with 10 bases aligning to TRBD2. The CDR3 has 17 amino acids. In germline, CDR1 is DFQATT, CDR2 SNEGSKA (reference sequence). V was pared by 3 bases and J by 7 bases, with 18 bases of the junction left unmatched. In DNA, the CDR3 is TGCAGTGCTAGCGTTACTCGTCTTCTAGCGGGAGCCAGGGAGCAGTACTTC. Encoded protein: CSASVTRLLAGAREQYF.